Reported below is one TCR beta chain. This sample is part of a study of technical replicates of blood from a handful of donors. Data came from immunoSEQ multiplex PCR; TCRdb stores just in-frame clones and leaves some out. This sample has roughly 71,000 clones; roughly 89% occur once, and the top ten carry about 0.39%. This CDR3 has 14 residues. The V gene lost 4 bases and the J gene lost 1 base, with 11 bases spanning the gap. The germline V gene has CDR1 SGHTS and CDR2 YDEGEE. The clonotype originates from a human donor in good health. The sequencing sample was made of T cells isolated from PBMCs. The V call is TRBV5-8, the J call TRBJ2-5, with a possible D match to TRBD1 (5 bases). CDR3 nucleotide sequence: TGTGCCAGCAGCACCGGACACCTCCAAGAGACCCAGTACTTC. This gives the protein CASSTGHLQETQYF.